The rows below give T cell receptor beta chains drawn from one sample of a study of blood T cell repertoires in COVID-19. Sequencing was performed with immunoSEQ multiplex PCR; in TCRdb, only in-frame clones are kept and a portion is missing. There are 250,000 to 300,000 clones in the sample; 88% occur only once, and over 2% lies in the top ten. Sequences were obtained from PBMCs or T cells enriched from blood (not recorded which). These receptors were obtained from a woman aged 60-75 years in a cohort exposed to, infected with or recovered from COVID-19 (not recorded which). The CDR3 runs from the conserved cysteine through the conserved F or W. D genes are given only for firm matches. Clone size is shown for a subset of rows, as once, few, many or a class of expanded clone.

D	V	size	J	CDR3	DNA
TRBD2	TRBV5-1	NA	TRBJ2-7	CASSPGLVSREQYF	TGCGCCAGCAGCCCGGGACTAGTAAGCCGGGAGCAGTACTTC
NA	TRBV21-1	few	TRBJ2-7	CASSKGGTGRPCSYEQYF	TGTGCCAGCAGCAAAGGGGGGACAGGGCGCCCCTGCTCCTACGAGCAGTACTTC
NA	TRBV30	NA	TRBJ2-1	CAWSTRRSAYNEQFF	TGTGCCTGGAGTACTCGGAGGTCGGCCTACAATGAGCAGTTCTTC
NA	TRBV27	NA	TRBJ2-1	CASKKQGTFYNEQFF	TGTGCCAGCAAAAAGCAGGGAACTTTCTACAATGAGCAGTTCTTC
TRBD1	TRBV15	few	TRBJ1-2	CATSRGGRDRGENGYTF	TGTGCCACCAGCAGAGGTGGAAGGGACAGGGGGGAGAATGGCTACACCTTC
TRBD1	TRBV2	NA	TRBJ1-6	CASSSRQGFNSPLHF	TGTGCCAGCAGCAGTCGACAGGGCTTTAATTCACCCCTCCACTTT
NA	TRBV10-2	few	TRBJ2-1	CASKRDSTRSDEQFF	TGCGCCAGCAAAAGGGACTCAACACGTTCCGATGAGCAGTTCTTC
NA	TRBV28	NA	TRBJ1-2	CASSLAGVSGGYTF	TGTGCCAGCAGTCTAGCGGGGGTGAGTGGTGGCTACACCTTC
TRBD2	TRBV30	NA	TRBJ2-1	CAWRALVGGNEQFF	TGTGCCTGGAGGGCCCTGGTGGGAGGGAATGAGCAGTTCTTC
TRBD2	TRBV6-2/TRBV6-3	NA	TRBJ2-1	CASSFRLAGGGEQFF	TGTGCCAGCAGTTTCAGACTAGCGGGAGGGGGTGAGCAGTTCTTC
NA	TRBV18	NA	TRBJ1-5	CASSPTRTKQPQHF	TGTGCCAGCTCACCCACAAGGACTAAGCAGCCCCAGCATTTT
NA	TRBV18	NA	TRBJ2-3	CASSPPITRTLSTDTQYF	TGTGCCAGCTCACCACCGATAACTAGAACACTAAGCACAGATACGCAGTATTTT
TRBD2	TRBV7-9	NA	TRBJ2-7	CASGLAGGYEQYF	TGTGCCAGCGGGCTAGCGGGAGGGTACGAGCAGTACTTC
TRBD1	TRBV11-1	NA	TRBJ1-1	CASSPGQVKRPEAFF	TGTGCCAGCAGCCCCGGACAGGTAAAACGGCCTGAAGCTTTCTTT
NA	TRBV11-2	NA	TRBJ2-2	CASSLVQGHAGELFF	TGTGCCAGCAGCTTGGTCCAGGGGCATGCCGGGGAGCTGTTTTTT
NA	TRBV4-2	once	TRBJ1-3	CASSQEGLSSGNTIYF	TGTGCCAGCAGCCAAGAAGGACTCAGCTCTGGAAACACCATATATTTT
NA	TRBV19	NA	TRBJ1-3	CASSYSPSGNTIYF	TGTGCCAGTAGTTACAGCCCCTCTGGAAACACCATATATTTT
TRBD1	TRBV15	NA	TRBJ2-4	CATSRNYPGQGAKNIQYF	TGTGCCACCAGCAGAAACTACCCCGGACAGGGAGCCAAAAACATTCAGTACTTC
NA	TRBV20-1	NA	TRBJ1-5	CSALGTTAQHF	TGCAGTGCCCTAGGGACAACTGCCCAGCATTTT
TRBD2	TRBV30	NA	TRBJ2-7	CAWLGGTSGRNGEQYF	TGTGCCTGGCTTGGGGGGACTAGCGGCAGGAATGGGGAGCAGTACTTC
NA	TRBV5-1	NA	TRBJ1-2	CASSPQDYGYTF	TGCGCCAGCAGTCCACAGGACTATGGCTACACCTTC
TRBD1	TRBV7-3	NA	TRBJ2-3	CASSPWGRTGTDTQYF	TGTGCCAGCAGTCCTTGGGGGAGGACAGGGACAGATACGCAGTATTTT
NA	TRBV27	NA	TRBJ1-6	CASSLDRSSYNSPLHF	TGTGCCAGCAGTTTAGACAGGAGCTCCTATAATTCACCCCTCCACTTT
TRBD2	TRBV24-1	NA	TRBJ2-5	CATGRLAGAQETQYF	TGTGCCACCGGGCGCCTAGCGGGAGCACAAGAGACCCAGTACTTC
NA	TRBV6-5	NA	TRBJ1-3	CASSPTGSGNTIYF	TGTGCCAGCAGTCCGACAGGCTCTGGAAACACCATATATTTT
NA	TRBV5-5	NA	TRBJ2-7	CASSFLFRGEYEQYF	TGTGCCAGCAGCTTTCTGTTCAGGGGAGAGTACGAGCAGTACTTC
TRBD1	TRBV6-5	NA	TRBJ1-2	CASSPRDRVLEGYTF	TGTGCCAGCAGTCCCCGGGACAGGGTCTTAGAGGGCTACACCTTC
TRBD1	TRBV4-2	NA	TRBJ1-6	CASSLGQGREDSYNSPLHF	TGTGCCAGCAGCCTGGGACAGGGCAGGGAGGACTCCTATAATTCACCCCTCCACTTT